This T cell receptor beta chain was captured in a study of blood T cell repertoires in COVID-19. The CDR3 has 16 residues. Trimming took 5 bases from V and 4 from J, leaving 17 bases between them. Germline CDR1 reads LGHNT; CDR2 reads FRNRAP. Assay used: immunoSEQ multiplex PCR; TCRdb lists only in-frame clones, some missing. The data contain some 220,000 clones, roughly nine tenths of them seen just once; the ten biggest clones take up about 12%. The receptor comes from a woman between 18 and 30 years old who had recovered from COVID-19. The chain couples TRBV12-5 to TRBJ2-2; D perhaps matches TRBD1 (6 bases). The material sequenced was peripheral blood. CDR3 bases: TGTGCTAGTGGTCCTGCAACCACAGGGTTCACCGGGGAGCTGTTTTTT. This gives the protein CASGPATTGFTGELFF.